The present T cell receptor beta chain was sequenced within a study of shared clonotypes between healthy human individuals. V dropped 4 bases and J dropped 2; count of bases not matched to a gene: 7. CDR1 and CDR2 from the germline V gene are SGHTA and FQGNSA. The CDR3 is 15 amino acids. Sequenced by immunoSEQ multiplex PCR; TCRdb stores in-frame clones only, minus some. The table records hundreds of thousands of clones, about 96% of them present only once. This sequence was found in a woman aged 30 to 39 in good health. The V gene is TRBV7-2, the J gene TRBJ2-7; 8 bases are a match to TRBD2. Material: naive CD4+ T cells sorted from blood. Subset in this sample: CD45RA+ positively selected. Here the CDR3 reads CASSWTGGPPYEQYF. In nucleotides, the CDR3 is TGTGCCAGCAGCTGGACGGGAGGGCCGCCCTACGAGCAGTACTTC. Together with reference TRBV7-2 and TRBJ2-7, the CDR3 gives the full variable domain: GAGVSQSPSNKVTEKGKDVELRCDPISGHTALYWYRQSLGQGLEFLIYFQGNSAPDKSGLPSDRFSAERTGGSVSTLTIQRTQQEDSAVYLCASSWTGGPPYEQYFGPGTRLTVT.